One and the same sample provided the 12 T cell receptor beta chains below, sequenced in a study of T cell repertoires in aging, cancer and after chemotherapy. TCR beta rearrangements were amplified from peripheral blood genomic DNA. A mixed TRB-A/B primer pool amplified rearranged TRB by multiplex touch-down PCR. TCRdb reanalysed the multiplex PCR reads using MiXCR and keeps one entry per CDR3 protein. The profile covers 8,900 or so distinct CDR3 sequences, with around a third appearing a single time and 3.5% taken by the ten largest. Specimen: blood. The source of these receptors is a human donor in good health.

The chain carries TRBV4-3 and TRBJ1-1; D is ambiguous. The CDR3 is 14 residues long. Germline values: CDR1 LGHNA, CDR2 YSLEER. V shed 0 bases and J shed 1 base, with 6 bases lying between them. CDR3: CASSQEVPNTEAFF. Written as DNA, the CDR3 is TGCGCCAGCAGCCAAGAGGTACCGAACACTGAAGCTTTCTTT.

This rearrangement joins TRBV27 to TRBJ2-2; D unclear. The V end was cut by 2 bases, the J end by 4 bases, with 8 bases between. The CDR3 has 14 residues. Germline values: CDR1 MNHEY, CDR2 SMNVEV (reference sequence). The CDR3 coding sequence is TGTGCCAGCAGTTTACAGGAATCCACCGGGGAGCTGTTTTTT. This codes for CASSLQESTGELFF.

The rearrangement links TRBV6-2 or TRBV6-3 to TRBJ1-2, with 11 bases matching TRBD1. This CDR3 region has 14 residues. V shed 6 bases and J 7 bases; nucleotides not matched to a gene: 7. Germline V CDR1 and CDR2: MNHEY, SVGEGT. CDR3 in amino acids: CASSRSGQGVGYTF. In DNA, the CDR3 is TGTGCCAGCAGCCGTTCGGGACAGGGGGTTGGCTACACCTTC.

V is TRBV25-1 and J is TRBJ2-5; 8 bases line up with TRBD1. The CDR3 runs 13 residues. Trimming took 8 bases from V and 1 from J; bases not matched to a gene: 3. Germline V gene data show CDR1 as MGHDK and CDR2 as SYGVNS. The CDR3 region is CASGGQAQETQYF. CDR3 bases: TGTGCCAGCGGGGGACAGGCCCAAGAGACCCAGTACTTC.

CDR3 bases: TGCGCCAGCAGCTTGTACGGGGAGGATGAGCAGTTCTTC. This translates into CASSLYGEDEQFF. The gene calls are TRBV5-1 and TRBJ2-1; D is possibly TRBD2 (6 bases). The length of the CDR3 is 13 residues. Germline V gene sequence: CDR1 SGHRS, CDR2 YFSETQ. V lost 1 base to trimming and J lost 8 bases, with 10 bases between them. Variable domain in full (rest from reference TRBV5-1 and TRBJ2-1): KAGVTQTPRYLIKTRGQQVTLSCSPISGHRSVSWYQQTPGQGLQFLFEYFSETQRNKGNFPGRFSGRQFSNSRSEMNVSTLELGDSALYLCASSLYGEDEQFFGPGTRLTVL.

This clonotype appeared a few times. V usage is TRBV6-1 and J usage is TRBJ2-5; 9 bases map to TRBD2. Germline CDR1 is MNHNS and CDR2 is SASEGT. This CDR3 is built from 15 residues. Trimming at V came to 3 bases and at J to 5 bases, leaving 7 bases not matched to a gene. Here the CDR3 DNA reads TGTGCCAGCAGTGAGGGCGGCGGGGGGGCGGAGACCCAGTACTTC. Translating it yields CASSEGGGGAETQYF.

This clonotype is judged medium-sized (0.01 to 0.1%). The chain joins TRBV6-5 to TRBJ2-1, with a weak D call TRBD2 (6 bases). V lost 4 bases and J 2 bases, leaving 12 bases between the germline ends. The CDR3 totals 15 residues. CDR1 and CDR2 from the germline V gene are MNHEY and SVGAGI. CDR3 DNA: TGTGCCAGCAGTTCCGGGGGAGCGACCTACAATGAGCAGTTCTTC. Residues: CASSSGGATYNEQFF.

This clonotype was recorded only once. This sequence joins TRBV12-5 and TRBJ1-1; 7 bases map to TRBD1. Germline-derived CDR1 and CDR2 are LGHNT and FRNRAP. CDR3 size: 14 residues. Trimming at V came to 1 base and at J to 5 bases, leaving 4 bases not matched to a gene. The CDR3 protein is CASGLGDRWTEAFF. The CDR3 DNA reads TGTGCTAGTGGTTTGGGGGACAGATGGACTGAAGCTTTCTTT.

Details on this clonotype: One end of the junction is discordant with germline, which a read error may explain. The CDR3: CASSTLAPNTEDFF. CDR3 coding DNA: TGTGCCAGCAGCACGCTCGCCCCGAACACTGAAGATTTCTTT. The rearrangement joins TRBV7-9 to TRBJ1-1; no definite D call. There are 14 residues in the CDR3. Per the germline V gene, CDR1 is SEHNR and CDR2 is FQNEAQ (reference sequence). Full variable domain (remainder filled in from reference TRBV7-9 and TRBJ1-1): DTGVSQNPRHKITKRGQNVTFRCDPISEHNRLYWYRQTLGQGPEFLTYFQNEAQLEKSRLLSDRFSAERPKGSFSTLEIQRTEQGDSAMYLCASSTLAPNTEDFFGQGTRLTVV.

The chain is built from TRBV5-5 and TRBJ2-3; a weak D match, TRBD1 (7 bases). This CDR3 contains 14 residues. The ends were cut back, 4 bases at V and 4 bases at J, with 13 bases in the middle. Germline V gives CDR1 SGHKS, CDR2 YYEKEE (reference sequence). The CDR3 reads CASSPTGRPDTQYF. Here the CDR3 DNA reads TGTGCCAGCAGCCCGACAGGGAGGCCAGATACGCAGTATTTT.

CDR3: CASSQGGPPGSYEQYF. CDR3 nucleotide sequence: TGTGCCAGCAGCCAAGGGGGCCCTCCGGGGAGTTACGAGCAGTACTTC. The chain is built from TRBV21-1 and TRBJ2-7; the D call TRBD2 from the table was never checked on the DNA. TRBV21-1 is recorded as a pseudogene. This CDR3 contains 16 residues.

This clonotype has only a few counts. The chain carries TRBV7-2 and TRBJ2-2, with D unclear. This CDR3 comprises 12 residues. The ends were cut back, 5 bases at V and 8 bases at J, with 9 bases in the middle. Germline V gene sequence: CDR1 SGHTA, CDR2 FQGNSA. CDR3 residues: CASSAQEGELFF. The CDR3 DNA sequence: TGTGCCAGCAGCGCCCAGGAGGGGGAGCTGTTTTTT.